This TCR beta chain was sequenced in a study of cytomegalovirus exposure and HLA in healthy donors (dated 2017 in TCRdb). With respect to the entire study: An earlier analysis of approximately 640 of the donors reported about 290 Gb of sequence data and approximately 110 million unique TCR beta sequences from about 200 million T cells. An earlier analysis of several hundred of the donors applied high-throughput TCR beta sequencing to assess whether each TCR beta V gene segment acted as functional or pseudogenic. The study aimed to test whether cataloging public T cell receptors could reveal signatures of past pathogen exposure. All discovery cohort repertoires had been generated on a single sequencing platform. Roughly 300 gigabases of sequencing data and some 85 million unique TCR sequences were included in an early release covering several hundred HLA-typed donors. A later genetic analysis used genome-wide SNP genotypes for about 65% of the 666 donors, treating that subset as a discovery cohort. In a later analysis, previously published TCR beta repertoires from 670 or so donors were re-analyzed and high-resolution HLA genotyping was added so that TCR occurrence patterns could be studied. High-throughput TCR immunosequencing, statistical association of individual TCRs with disease status, and machine learning were combined to predict cytomegalovirus infection status. Roughly five DR-DQ haplotypes were handled as single units for association and clustering, since linkage in the cohort was strong. HLA typing covered class I and class II loci at four-digit resolution. Rather than drawing on any new phenotypic data, the later analysis identified candidate immune exposures from TCR beta sequences and the way those sequences occurred across donors. Of the roughly 420 genotyped donors, 75% to 85% were placed in the genetic ancestry cluster associated with self-reported Caucasian donors. A separate validation cohort of roughly 110 different subjects was used in addition to the 666-subject first cohort. On average, around 240,000 unique TCR beta nucleotide sequences were sequenced per donor among about 400 genotyped donors of the cohort, with 15% to 20% of those sequences being non-productive. Donor age, sex, ethnicity and CMV serostatus were collected together with the repertoire data. Typing coverage differed by locus: A, B, C, DRB1 and DQB1 were typed in roughly 620-640 donors, DQA1 in 500 to 550, DPA1 in some 600, and DPB1 in approximately 450. The study used immunosequencing to profile the T cell repertoires of 666 subjects and linked those repertoires to cytomegalovirus serostatus.

Broader findings and caveats from the paper: In an earlier analysis of around 600 of the donors, most TCR beta V segments appeared in productive rearrangements about 87% or about 30% of the time, broadly matching IMGT annotations. Some IMGT-functional V segments, including TRBV6-2 and TRBV6-3, could not be told apart with the 87-base-pair reads, so those segments were excluded. Correlated functional status among segregating V segments might reflect linkage disequilibrium, but an unknown experimental factor could not be ruled out. In a later analysis, most CMV-associated TCR beta chains were found to appear HLA-restricted, with HLA associations seemingly driven largely by CMV exposure. Compared with equally common non-associated chains, HLA-associated TCR beta chains in a later analysis were more clonally expanded and had lower generation probabilities. CMV serostatus was the only immune exposure information available for the cohort. Cytomegalovirus status was reported to be diagnosed by the classifier with high specificity and sensitivity in both the original and validation cohorts. A later analysis associated about 16,000 TCR beta sequences with specific HLA alleles at a false discovery rate of 0.05. An association between a missense DCLRE1C variant and V-gene and J-gene trimming of TCR beta chains was found in a later genetic analysis and replicated in an independent cohort. A further reported finding was that TCR beta sequences accurately predicted the HLA-A and HLA-B alleles for most subjects in the first cohort. According to a later analysis, TCR association rates differed among HLA loci, with DRB1 alleles showing the most associated TCRs and HLA-C alleles showing the fewest. Strong co-occurrence of HLA alleles, especially DR and DQ, made assigning TCR associations to individual alleles difficult. About 15 rarely observed V segments, including chromosome 9 orphons, were excluded from the earlier analysis of a few hundred of the donors because counts were too low. Most TCR sequences were observed very rarely across donors, whereas some public TCRs were present in many individuals. In a later genetic analysis, fewer N-insertions in productive TCRs were reported among donors in an Asian-associated ancestry cluster than the approximately 670-donor mean. The study gave a list of around 170 TCR beta chains associated with cytomegalovirus. Because some donors lacked HLA typing at each locus, the association tests relied only on the typed subset. In a later analysis, several top co-occurrence clusters were reported to appear linked to parvovirus B19, influenza, CMV and Epstein-Barr virus. The cohort was sequenced for TCR beta chains only, and without alpha or paired-chain data the features that could be detected were limited. A cluster of highly shared sequence variants was judged likely to be a technical artifact of the sequencing pipeline. The authors suggested that the approach could potentially be extended to other disease states and immunological phenotypes. In vitro tests confirmed that three of the cytomegalovirus-associated TCR beta chains recognize cytomegalovirus antigens. Presence/absence analyses assumed roughly uniform sequencing depth across donors, an assumption that may not hold.

The CDR3 has 16 amino acids, counting the end cysteine and phenylalanine. Only the CDR3 region is kept as DNA, spanning 48 bases read in frame from base 1. V sheds 1 base and J sheds 0 bases, leaving 10 bases between their ends. In the germline V gene (reference sequence), CDR1 corresponds to SEHNR and CDR2 to FQNEAQ. With regard to this clone: Its antigen target is currently unknown. Base-call qualities are not available, and no considerably larger clone is one nucleotide away.

In total, roughly 670 healthy bone marrow donors made up the cohort. At the time of sampling, every cohort member was nominally healthy, though immune exposures that went unrecorded were likely present. The donor tested CMV seronegative, placing the donor among the 350 or so seronegative members of the cohort. A peripheral blood sample was provided by each donor, and peripheral blood mononuclear cells were used for TCR beta sequencing. Genomic DNA was extracted from the blood cell samples with the Qiagen DNeasy Blood Extraction Kit. Libraries were prepared through the immunoSEQ multiplex PCR assay. A mixture of 60 forward primers for TCR Vbeta segments and 13 reverse primers for TCR Jbeta segments was used in the multiplex PCR. Amplification of the CDR3 region of rearranged TCR beta genes was performed with a multiplex PCR assay on genomic DNA. The amplified TCR beta libraries were sequenced on the Illumina HiSeq System as 87-base-pair reads. Processing in the source paper ran as follows. A later analysis tallied tens of millions of unique TCR beta chains across the approximately 670 repertoires, and roughly 11 million of those chains were shared by two or more donors. Raw reads were error-corrected and collapsed into unique sequences with a nearest-neighbor algorithm that merged closely related sequences to remove PCR and sequencing errors. CDR3 sequences were aligned to IMGT reference sequences to assign V, D and J gene segments. For a sequence to be retained, at least a six-nucleotide match to both a V gene segment and a J gene segment was required. A rearrangement counted as productive if the CDR3 had no stop codons and remained in frame with V and J, and every other rearrangement counted as non-productive. CDR3 was defined by IMGT convention, running from the second conserved V-encoded cysteine to the conserved J-encoded phenylalanine. Sequences without an unambiguous match to a single V gene segment were excluded from the earlier analysis of several hundred of the donors. An earlier analysis of some 610 of the donors called V segments functional above 56.7% productive rearrangements and segregating when the between-donor standard deviation exceeded 5%. A statistical classification framework was built to diagnose cytomegalovirus status from the catalog of TCR beta chain sequences. A later analysis assigned V and J genes by comparing TCR nucleotide sequences with IMGT/GENE-DB human TR gene sequences. Using the TCRdist pipeline, a later analysis assigned CDR3 sequences along with most-parsimonious VDJ recombination scenarios. In a later analysis, every TCR beta chain was defined by the combination of its CDR3 amino acid sequence and its V-gene family, and reads without a unique V-gene family were dropped. As a way to deal with suspected cross-contamination and a sequencing artifact, a later analysis dropped approximately 570 nucleotide sequences that were highly shared and had low generation probability. A later analysis calculated a clonal expansion index for each public chain from normalized within-repertoire ranks of inferred template counts. In a later analysis, generation probabilities were computed with a VDJ recombination model fitted to out-of-frame rearrangements, and the resulting probabilities were checked against IGoR. In a later analysis, TCR-TCR, TCR-HLA and TCR-CMV co-occurrence was scored with hypergeometric tests, and a repertoire-size bias correction was applied to TCR pairs. A later analysis estimated false discovery rates by permuting HLA or CMV assignments 20 times. A later analysis grouped co-occurring TCRs with DBSCAN, adding TCRdist sequence similarity when clustering within HLA-allele-positive subsets. Repertoires with fewer than 30,000 or more than 120,000 public chains, plus five repertoires with anomalous nucleotide sharing, were excluded from co-occurrence clustering. The source is immuneACCESS, and TCRdb retained only in-frame sequences with V and J called. Part of the clones is not carried over; for the studies checked, unresolved V genes explain less than half of this, and the remainder is unexplained. V and J calls and clone size are those listed in that table; D and trimming were worked out from the DNA. Across this sample there are approximately 77,000 clones, with over 70% seen only once. The leading ten clones occupy roughly 7.2% of the sample.

Material for sequencing was PBMCs. Recombination connected TRBV7-9 to TRBJ1-3, with TRBD1 as a weak D call on 5 bases. The source is a woman aged 40 to 50 in good health and CMV-seronegative. The CDR3 corresponds to CASSLGGQFSGNTIYF. The sequenced DNA: TGTGCCAGCAGCTTAGGGGGCCAATTCTCTGGAAACACCATATATTTT.